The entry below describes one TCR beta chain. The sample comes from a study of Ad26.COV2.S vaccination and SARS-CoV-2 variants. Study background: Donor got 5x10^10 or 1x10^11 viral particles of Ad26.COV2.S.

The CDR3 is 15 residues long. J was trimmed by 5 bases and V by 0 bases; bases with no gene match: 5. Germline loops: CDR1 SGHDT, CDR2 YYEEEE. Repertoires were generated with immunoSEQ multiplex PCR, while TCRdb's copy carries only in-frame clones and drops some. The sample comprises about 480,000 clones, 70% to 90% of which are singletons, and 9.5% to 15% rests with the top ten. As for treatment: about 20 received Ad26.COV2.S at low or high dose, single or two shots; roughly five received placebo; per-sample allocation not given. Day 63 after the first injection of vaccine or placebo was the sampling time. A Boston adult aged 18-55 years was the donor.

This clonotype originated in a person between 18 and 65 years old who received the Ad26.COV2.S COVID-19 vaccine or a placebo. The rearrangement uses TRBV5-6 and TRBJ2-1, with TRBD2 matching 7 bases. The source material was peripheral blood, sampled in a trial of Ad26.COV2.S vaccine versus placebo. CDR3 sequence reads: CASSLAPGGNNEQFF. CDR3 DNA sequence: TGTGCCAGCAGCTTGGCTCCGGGAGGAAACAATGAGCAGTTCTTC.